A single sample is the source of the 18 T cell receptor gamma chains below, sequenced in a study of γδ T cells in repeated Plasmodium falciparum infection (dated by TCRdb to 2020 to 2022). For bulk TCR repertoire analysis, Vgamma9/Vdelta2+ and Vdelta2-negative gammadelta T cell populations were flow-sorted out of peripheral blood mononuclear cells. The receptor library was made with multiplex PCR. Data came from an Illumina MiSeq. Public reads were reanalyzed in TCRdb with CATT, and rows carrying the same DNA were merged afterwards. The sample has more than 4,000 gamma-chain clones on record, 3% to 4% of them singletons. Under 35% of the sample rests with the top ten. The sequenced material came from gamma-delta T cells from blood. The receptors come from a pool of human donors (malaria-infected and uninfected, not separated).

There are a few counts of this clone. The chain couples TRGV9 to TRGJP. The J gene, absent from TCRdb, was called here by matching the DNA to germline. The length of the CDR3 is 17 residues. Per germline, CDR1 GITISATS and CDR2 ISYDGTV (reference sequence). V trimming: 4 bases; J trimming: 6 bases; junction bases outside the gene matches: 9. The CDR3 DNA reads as TGTGCCTTGTGGGATTCGGAACGAGAGTTGGGCAAAAAAATCAAGGTATTT. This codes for CALWDSERELGKKIKVF.

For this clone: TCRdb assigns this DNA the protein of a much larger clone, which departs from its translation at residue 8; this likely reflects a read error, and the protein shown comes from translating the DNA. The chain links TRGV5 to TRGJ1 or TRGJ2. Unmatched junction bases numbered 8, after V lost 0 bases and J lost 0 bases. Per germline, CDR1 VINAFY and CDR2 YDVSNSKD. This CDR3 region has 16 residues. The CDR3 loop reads CATWDRPLENYYKKLF. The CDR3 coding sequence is TGTGCCACCTGGGACAGGCCGCTCGAGAATTATTATAAGAAACTCTTT.

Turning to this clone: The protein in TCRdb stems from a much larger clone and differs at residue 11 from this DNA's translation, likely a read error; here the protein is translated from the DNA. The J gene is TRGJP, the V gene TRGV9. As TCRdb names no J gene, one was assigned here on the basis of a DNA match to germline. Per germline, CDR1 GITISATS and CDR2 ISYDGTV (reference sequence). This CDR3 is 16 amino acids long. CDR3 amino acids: CALWERAGLGEKIKVF. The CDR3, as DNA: TGTGCCTTGTGGGAGCGGGCGGGGTTGGGCGAAAAAATCAAGGTATTT.

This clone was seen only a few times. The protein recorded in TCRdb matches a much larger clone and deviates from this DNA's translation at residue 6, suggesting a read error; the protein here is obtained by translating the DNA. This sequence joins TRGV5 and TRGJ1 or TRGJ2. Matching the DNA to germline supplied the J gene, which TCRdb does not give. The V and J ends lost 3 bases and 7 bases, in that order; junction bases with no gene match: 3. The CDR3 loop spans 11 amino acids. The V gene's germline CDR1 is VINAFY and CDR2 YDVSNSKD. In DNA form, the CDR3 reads TGTGCCACCTGGGACTCCTATAAGAAACTCTTT. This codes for CATWDSYKKLF.

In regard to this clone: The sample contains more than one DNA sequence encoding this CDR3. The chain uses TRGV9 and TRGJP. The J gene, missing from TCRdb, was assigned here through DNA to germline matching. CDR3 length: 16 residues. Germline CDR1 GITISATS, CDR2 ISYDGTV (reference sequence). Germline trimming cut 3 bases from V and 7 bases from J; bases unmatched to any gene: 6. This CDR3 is CALWESGELGKKIKVF. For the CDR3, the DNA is TGTGCCTTGTGGGAGTCAGGGGAGTTGGGCAAAAAAATCAAGGTATTT.

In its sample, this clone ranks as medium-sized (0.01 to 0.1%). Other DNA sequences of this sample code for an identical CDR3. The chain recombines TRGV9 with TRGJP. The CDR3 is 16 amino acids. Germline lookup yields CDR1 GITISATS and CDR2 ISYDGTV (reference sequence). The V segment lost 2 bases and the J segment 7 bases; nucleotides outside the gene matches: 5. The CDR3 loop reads CALWEARELGKKIKVF. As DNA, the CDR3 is TGTGCCTTGTGGGAGGCGCGTGAGTTGGGCAAAAAAATCAAGGTATTT.

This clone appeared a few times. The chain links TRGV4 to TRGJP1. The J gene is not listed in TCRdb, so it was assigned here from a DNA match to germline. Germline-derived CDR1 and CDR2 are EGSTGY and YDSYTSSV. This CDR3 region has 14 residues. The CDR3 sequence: CAPGINTTGWFKIF. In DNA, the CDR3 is TGTGCACCTGGGATTAATACCACTGGTTGGTTCAAGATATTT.

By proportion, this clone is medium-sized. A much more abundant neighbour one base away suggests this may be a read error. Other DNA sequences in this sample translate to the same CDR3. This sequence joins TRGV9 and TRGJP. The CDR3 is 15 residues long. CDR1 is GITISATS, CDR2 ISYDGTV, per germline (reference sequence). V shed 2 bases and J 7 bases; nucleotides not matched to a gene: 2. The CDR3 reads CALWEEELGKKIKVF. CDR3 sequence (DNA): TGTGCCTTGTGGGAGGAGGAGTTGGGCAAAAAAATCAAGGTATTT.

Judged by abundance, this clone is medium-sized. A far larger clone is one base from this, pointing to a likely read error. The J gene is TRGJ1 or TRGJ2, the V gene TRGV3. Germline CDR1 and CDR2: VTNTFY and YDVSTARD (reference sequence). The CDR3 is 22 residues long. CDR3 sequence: CATWGRRLVRTPTISNYYKKLF. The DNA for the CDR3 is TGTGCCACCTGGGGCAGGCGTTTAGTAAGGACGCCCACCATATCGAATTATTATAAGAAACTCTTT.

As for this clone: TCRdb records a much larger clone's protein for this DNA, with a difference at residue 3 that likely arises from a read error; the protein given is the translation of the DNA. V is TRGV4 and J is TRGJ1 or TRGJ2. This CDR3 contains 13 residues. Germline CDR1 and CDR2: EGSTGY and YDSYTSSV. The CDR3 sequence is CAAWDGSYYKKLF. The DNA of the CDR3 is TGTGCCGCCTGGGATGGAAGTTATTATAAGAAACTCTTT.

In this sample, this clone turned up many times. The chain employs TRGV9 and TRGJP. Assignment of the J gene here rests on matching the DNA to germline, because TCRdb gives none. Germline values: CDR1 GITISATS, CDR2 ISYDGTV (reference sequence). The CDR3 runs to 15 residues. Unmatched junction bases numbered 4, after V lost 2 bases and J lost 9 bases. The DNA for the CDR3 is TGTGCCTTGTGGGAGGGGGGGTTGGGCAAAAAAATCAAGGTATTT. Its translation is CALWEGGLGKKIKVF.

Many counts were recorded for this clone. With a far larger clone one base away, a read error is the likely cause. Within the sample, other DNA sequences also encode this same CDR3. The DNA for the CDR3 is TGTGCCACCTGGGACAGGCGTTTGGTAAGGACGCCCACCATATCGAATTATTATAAGAAACTCTTT. It yields the protein CATWDRRLVRTPTISNYYKKLF. The V and J genes are TRGV3 and TRGJ1 or TRGJ2. TCRdb carries no J gene annotation; the J gene was assigned here by matching the DNA with germline. With 0 bases clipped from V and 0 bases from J, the junction kept 26 bases outside the gene matches. The length of the CDR3 is 22 residues. From germline, CDR1 is VTNTFY and CDR2 YDVSTARD (reference sequence).

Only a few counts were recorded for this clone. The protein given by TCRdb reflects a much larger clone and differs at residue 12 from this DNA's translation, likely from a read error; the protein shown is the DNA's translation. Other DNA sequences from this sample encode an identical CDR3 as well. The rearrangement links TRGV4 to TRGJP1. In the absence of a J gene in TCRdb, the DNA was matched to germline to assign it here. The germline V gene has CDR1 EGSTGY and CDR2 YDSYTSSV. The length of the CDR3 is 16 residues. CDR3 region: CATWDGFHHTGRFKIF. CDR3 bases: TGTGCCACCTGGGATGGGTTCCATCACACTGGTAGGTTCAAGATATTT.

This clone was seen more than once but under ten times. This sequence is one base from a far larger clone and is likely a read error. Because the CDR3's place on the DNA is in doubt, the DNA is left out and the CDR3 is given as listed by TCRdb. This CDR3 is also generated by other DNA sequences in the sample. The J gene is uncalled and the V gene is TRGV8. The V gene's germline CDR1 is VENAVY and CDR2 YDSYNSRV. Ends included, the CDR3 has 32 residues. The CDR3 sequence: CATWDGDFIIRNSLAVEQHLLSQVSIGRIQHF.

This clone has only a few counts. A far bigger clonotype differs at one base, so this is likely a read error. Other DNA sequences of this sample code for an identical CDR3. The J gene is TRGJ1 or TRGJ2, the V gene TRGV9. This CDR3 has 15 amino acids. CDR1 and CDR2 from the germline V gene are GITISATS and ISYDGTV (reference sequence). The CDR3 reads CALWEVQGYYYKKLF. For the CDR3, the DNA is TGTGCCTTGTGGGAGGTGCAGGGGTATTACTATAAGAAACTCTTT.

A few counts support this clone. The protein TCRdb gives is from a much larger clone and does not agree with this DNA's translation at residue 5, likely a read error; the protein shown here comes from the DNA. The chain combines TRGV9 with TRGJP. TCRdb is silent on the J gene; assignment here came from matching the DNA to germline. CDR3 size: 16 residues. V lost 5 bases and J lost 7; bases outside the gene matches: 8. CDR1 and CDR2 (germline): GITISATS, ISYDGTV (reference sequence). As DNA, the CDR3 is TGTGCCTTGTGGGGGGAGTGGGAGTTGGGCAAAAAAATCAAGGTATTT. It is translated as CALWGEWELGKKIKVF.

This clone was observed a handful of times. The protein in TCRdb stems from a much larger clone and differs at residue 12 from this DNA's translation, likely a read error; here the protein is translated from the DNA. CDR3: CALWEALEELGRKIKVF. The CDR3 region has the DNA TGTGCCTTGTGGGAGGCCCTGGAAGAGTTGGGCAGAAAAATCAAGGTATTT. The chain has TRGV9 and TRGJP. The J gene, left out of TCRdb, was set here by checking the DNA against germline. Germline CDR1 GITISATS, CDR2 ISYDGTV (reference sequence). This CDR3 has 17 residues.

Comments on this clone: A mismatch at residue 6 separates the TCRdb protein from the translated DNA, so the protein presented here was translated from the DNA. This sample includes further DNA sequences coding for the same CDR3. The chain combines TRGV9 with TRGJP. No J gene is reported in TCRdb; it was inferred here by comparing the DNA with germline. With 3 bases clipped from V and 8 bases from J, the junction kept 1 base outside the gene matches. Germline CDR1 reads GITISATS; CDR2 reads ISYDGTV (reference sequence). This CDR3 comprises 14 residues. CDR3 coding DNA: TGTGCCTTGTGGGAGCAGTTGGGCAAAAAAATCAAGGTATTT. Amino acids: CALWEQLGKKIKVF.